These T cell receptor beta chains were read from a single sample in a study of T cells after yellow fever vaccination. TCRdb fed the 5' RACE reads into MiXCR, producing one record per CDR3 protein. The sample has 200,000 to 300,000 distinct CDR3 sequences, approximately 12% seen once; the top ten hold 0.45% to 0.65%. The sample consisted of CD4+ T cells sorted from PBMCs, taken 45 days after the yellow fever booster vaccination. The receptor source for this set is a young man who received the YFV17D yellow fever vaccine. CDR3s include the opening cysteine and the closing phenylalanine or tryptophan. D genes are given only for firm matches. Clone sizes are given selectively: once, few, many, or a class where the clone is expanded.

D: NA
J: TRBJ2-6
V: TRBV21-1
size: NA
DNA: TGTGCCAGCAGCAAAATAAAGCGTACGTGGGCCAACGTCCTGACTTTC
CDR3: CASSKIKRTWANVLTF

D: TRBD2
J: TRBJ2-1
V: TRBV5-1
size: NA
DNA: TGCGCCAGCAGCCCACGACTAGCGGGGAGCAATGAGCAGTTCTTC
CDR3: CASSPRLAGSNEQFF

D: NA
J: TRBJ2-5
V: TRBV12-3/TRBV12-4
size: few
DNA: TGTGCCAGCAGTTTTCTAGGGATGGATCTTCGAAAGGAGACCCAGTACTTC
CDR3: CASSFLGMDLRKETQYF

D: NA
J: TRBJ1-4
V: TRBV7-2
size: NA
DNA: TGTGCCAGCAGCTTAGGAGGACTCGCTGAAAAACTGTTTTTT
CDR3: CASSLGGLAEKLFF

D: NA
J: TRBJ2-5
V: TRBV28
size: NA
DNA: TGTGCCAGCACCGTGGGGGAAGAGACCCAGTACTTC
CDR3: CASTVGEETQYF

D: NA
J: TRBJ1-1
V: TRBV5-1
size: few
DNA: TGCGCCAGCAGCTTCAAAGGTACTGAAGCTTTCTTT
CDR3: CASSFKGTEAFF

D: NA
J: TRBJ2-6
V: TRBV9
size: few
DNA: TGTGCCAGCAGGCAGGGATATGGGGCCAACGTCCTGACTTTC
CDR3: CASRQGYGANVLTF

D: NA
J: TRBJ2-1
V: TRBV29-1
size: many
DNA: TGCAGCGCCGGGGACCCGCGGGGTGAGCAGTTCTTC
CDR3: CSAGDPRGEQFF

D: TRBD1
J: TRBJ2-1
V: TRBV15
size: NA
DNA: TGTGCCACCAGCGTCCTTGGGACAGGGTTTTTTAGTAGGAATGAGCAGTTCTTC
CDR3: CATSVLGTGFFSRNEQFF

D: TRBD1
J: TRBJ2-7
V: TRBV25-1
size: few
DNA: TGTGCCAGCAGTCTAGCCGGGACAGAAGTATGGGAGCAGTACTTC
CDR3: CASSLAGTEVWEQYF

D: NA
J: TRBJ2-5
V: TRBV20-1
size: NA
DNA: TGCAGTGCCCAAAGGGTGGAGACCCAGTACTTC
CDR3: CSAQRVETQYF

D: TRBD2
J: TRBJ2-2
V: TRBV19
size: NA
DNA: TGTGCCAGTAGGACGGGAGGAGGGACCGGGGAGCTGTTTTTT
CDR3: CASRTGGGTGELFF

D: NA
J: TRBJ2-3
V: TRBV10-3
size: NA
DNA: TGTGCCATCAGTGCTCGGGGAGTAACCACAGATACGCAGTATTTT
CDR3: CAISARGVTTDTQYF

D: NA
J: TRBJ2-4
V: TRBV6-2/TRBV6-3
size: few
DNA: TGTGCCAGCAGTTCTACAAAGCTAGCCAAAAACATTCAGTACTTC
CDR3: CASSSTKLAKNIQYF

D: NA
J: TRBJ2-3
V: TRBV6-5
size: NA
DNA: TGTGCCAGCAGTTACTCAGGGGACACTCGCACAGATACGCAGTATTTT
CDR3: CASSYSGDTRTDTQYF

D: NA
J: TRBJ2-3
V: TRBV11-2
size: NA
DNA: TGTGCCAGCAGCTTAGGTCTAGCTAGCGTGGCAAGCACAGATACGCAGTATTTT
CDR3: CASSLGLASVASTDTQYF

D: TRBD2
J: TRBJ2-1
V: TRBV29-1
size: NA
DNA: TGCAGCGTTCTCCCTAGCGGGAGAAGTTACAATGAGCAGTTCTTC
CDR3: CSVLPSGRSYNEQFF

D: NA
J: TRBJ2-4
V: TRBV11-2
size: few
DNA: TGTGCCAGCAGCTTGGACTTCTACATTCAGTACTTC
CDR3: CASSLDFYIQYF

D: TRBD1
J: TRBJ1-5
V: TRBV25-1
size: many
DNA: TGTGCCAGCAGTCCTTGGGACAGGAATCAGCCCCAGCATTTT
CDR3: CASSPWDRNQPQHF

D: TRBD1
J: TRBJ2-4
V: TRBV4-2
size: NA
DNA: TGTGCCAGCAGCCAAGAAGGGACAGGCCTGTTAGGCAAAAACATTCAGTACTTC
CDR3: CASSQEGTGLLGKNIQYF

D: NA
J: TRBJ2-4
V: TRBV7-2
size: NA
DNA: TGTGCCAGCAGCCTCATGCAGGGCGGAGGGGAAAACATTCAGTACTTC
CDR3: CASSLMQGGGENIQYF

D: TRBD1
J: TRBJ2-3
V: TRBV5-1
size: many
DNA: TGCGCCAGCAGCACACAGGGGAACCTTGATACGCAGTATTTT
CDR3: CASSTQGNLDTQYF

D: NA
J: TRBJ2-2
V: TRBV7-2
size: few
DNA: TGTGCCAGCAGCTACCAAATGGGGGTCGGGGAGCTGTTTTTT
CDR3: CASSYQMGVGELFF

D: NA
J: TRBJ2-2
V: TRBV5-4
size: NA
DNA: TGTGCCAGCAGCTTGGGCGAATCGAACACCGGGGAGCTGTTTTTT
CDR3: CASSLGESNTGELFF

D: TRBD2
J: TRBJ2-5
V: TRBV20-1
size: few
DNA: TGCAGTGCTCCCCCCGGGACTAGCGGGAGGGCCGGCGAGACCCAGTACTTC
CDR3: CSAPPGTSGRAGETQYF

D: NA
J: TRBJ2-1
V: TRBV12-3/TRBV12-4
size: NA
DNA: TGTGCCAGCAGCCGATCAGCTATGGGGGGCAATGAGCAGTTCTTC
CDR3: CASSRSAMGGNEQFF

D: NA
J: TRBJ1-2
V: TRBV20-1
size: many
DNA: TGCAGTGCCCGTCGGGGGGACAAAGAAATTGGCTACACCTTC
CDR3: CSARRGDKEIGYTF

D: NA
J: TRBJ2-6
V: TRBV21-1
size: NA
DNA: TGTGCCAGCAGCGGGCCAGGGGGTGTCTCTGGGGCCAACGTCCTGACTTTC
CDR3: CASSGPGGVSGANVLTF

D: TRBD2
J: TRBJ2-3
V: TRBV29-1
size: many
DNA: TGCAGCGTTGCCCCGGGGGGGACTAGCACAGATACGCAGTATTTT
CDR3: CSVAPGGTSTDTQYF

D: NA
J: TRBJ2-7
V: TRBV7-9
size: few
DNA: TGTGCCAGCAGCTTATCAAGGGATTACGAGCAGTACTTC
CDR3: CASSLSRDYEQYF

D: NA
J: TRBJ2-7
V: TRBV7-9
size: few
DNA: TGTGCCAGCAGCCGCCTCGGCGGGGCGTACGAGCAGTACTTC
CDR3: CASSRLGGAYEQYF

D: NA
J: TRBJ1-1
V: TRBV5-6
size: NA
DNA: TGTGCCAGCAGCTCGGAGATTGGACCGGCTTTCTTT
CDR3: CASSSEIGPAFF

D: NA
J: TRBJ2-3
V: TRBV10-3
size: few
DNA: TGTGCCATCATGGCAGCGGGTCGAGATACGCAGTATTTT
CDR3: CAIMAAGRDTQYF

D: NA
J: TRBJ2-1
V: TRBV6-1
size: few
DNA: TGTGCCACCACAAAGGCCGGAGAGCAGTTCTTC
CDR3: CATTKAGEQFF

D: TRBD1
J: TRBJ1-1
V: TRBV10-3
size: many
DNA: TGTGCCATCAGGGACAGGGTTGAAGCTTTCTTT
CDR3: CAIRDRVEAFF

D: NA
J: TRBJ2-1
V: TRBV7-8
size: few
DNA: TGTGCCAGCAGCTTGGCCGAGACCTACAATGAGCAGTTCTTC
CDR3: CASSLAETYNEQFF

D: TRBD2
J: TRBJ2-7
V: TRBV7-2
size: NA
DNA: TGTGCCAGCAGCTCCGGACTAGCGGGATACTACGAGCAGTACTTC
CDR3: CASSSGLAGYYEQYF

D: NA
J: TRBJ2-7
V: TRBV20-1
size: few
DNA: TGCAGTGCTCAAGGCGGGCTGCCGTACGAGCAGTACTTC
CDR3: CSAQGGLPYEQYF

D: NA
J: TRBJ2-5
V: TRBV6-2/TRBV6-3
size: few
DNA: TGTGCCAGCACTGCGTACAAACAAGAGACCCAGTACTTC
CDR3: CASTAYKQETQYF

D: TRBD2
J: TRBJ2-3
V: TRBV5-6
size: few
DNA: TGTGCCAGCAGCCGGCTAGCGGGGACAGATACGCAGTATTTT
CDR3: CASSRLAGTDTQYF

D: NA
J: TRBJ2-3
V: TRBV20-1
size: NA
DNA: TGCAGTGCACCCAACGACCAGCGGCCCAAGTCAAATACGCAGTATTTT
CDR3: CSAPNDQRPKSNTQYF

D: NA
J: TRBJ2-4
V: TRBV24-1
size: few
DNA: TGTGCCACCAGTGCCGGTGTGGGAAACATTCAGTACTTC
CDR3: CATSAGVGNIQYF

D: NA
J: TRBJ1-1
V: TRBV10-3
size: few
DNA: TGTGCCATCAGTGAGGGACAGGAAGCTTTCTTT
CDR3: CAISEGQEAFF

D: NA
J: TRBJ2-7
V: TRBV7-2
size: NA
DNA: TGTGCCAGCAGCTCGAGGGCCTACGAGCAGTACTTC
CDR3: CASSSRAYEQYF

D: NA
J: TRBJ2-5
V: TRBV19
size: NA
DNA: TGTGCCAGTAGCCCGGACGTTCAAGAGACCCAGTACTTC
CDR3: CASSPDVQETQYF

D: NA
J: TRBJ2-5
V: TRBV11-2
size: few
DNA: TGTGCCAGCAGCTTAGTCCAGGGTTCCGTGGAGACCCAGTACTTC
CDR3: CASSLVQGSVETQYF

D: TRBD1
J: TRBJ1-6
V: TRBV20-1
size: few
DNA: TGCAGTGCCAGAACGGGGACAGGGGAATATTCACCCCTCCACTTT
CDR3: CSARTGTGEYSPLHF

D: NA
J: TRBJ1-5
V: TRBV7-8
size: many
DNA: TGTGCCAGCAGCTTTGACAGGAGCAATCAGCCCCAGCATTTT
CDR3: CASSFDRSNQPQHF

D: NA
J: TRBJ2-1
V: TRBV19
size: few
DNA: TGTGCCAGTAGTATGATCCTGACAAACTACAATGAGCAGTTCTTC
CDR3: CASSMILTNYNEQFF

D: NA
J: TRBJ1-6
V: TRBV6-5
size: NA
DNA: TGTGCCAGCAGTTATCGAGGAGCCTATAATACACCCCTCCACTTT
CDR3: CASSYRGAYNTPLHF

D: NA
J: TRBJ2-1
V: TRBV12-3/TRBV12-4
size: many
DNA: TGTGCCAGCAGCAGGGGTGAGCAGTTCTTC
CDR3: CASSRGEQFF

D: TRBD2
J: TRBJ2-7
V: TRBV7-3
size: NA
DNA: TGTGCCAGCAGCCGGGGGGGTGGAGACGAGCAGTACTTC
CDR3: CASSRGGGDEQYF

D: TRBD1
J: TRBJ2-3
V: TRBV20-1
size: NA
DNA: TGCAGTGCTAGACGACAGGGCACATGGAGTGGAAGTACGCAGTATTTT
CDR3: CSARRQGTWSGSTQYF

D: TRBD2
J: TRBJ2-3
V: TRBV4-2
size: NA
DNA: TGTGCCAGCAGCCAAGTTGGAGGCGGGAGCAGCACAGATACGCAGTATTTT
CDR3: CASSQVGGGSSTDTQYF

D: TRBD1
J: TRBJ2-7
V: TRBV6-2/TRBV6-3
size: few
DNA: TGTGCCAGCAGTGCTCCGGGACAGGGAAAGTTCGAGCAGTACTTC
CDR3: CASSAPGQGKFEQYF

D: NA
J: TRBJ2-7
V: TRBV18
size: few
DNA: TGTGCCAGCTCACCCGGGACACCCAGCTCCTACGAGCAGTACTTC
CDR3: CASSPGTPSSYEQYF

D: NA
J: TRBJ2-1
V: TRBV24-1
size: NA
DNA: TGTGCCATCAGAAAGGGGGATGAGCAGTTCTTC
CDR3: CAIRKGDEQFF

D: NA
J: TRBJ2-3
V: TRBV18
size: few
DNA: TGTGCCAGCTCTCCTAGCGCAACGGGCGTGACGCAGTATTTT
CDR3: CASSPSATGVTQYF

D: TRBD2
J: TRBJ2-2
V: TRBV24-1
size: NA
DNA: TGTGCCACCAGTGATCCCCCCGGTAGCGGGAGGAACACCGGGGAGCTGTTTTTT
CDR3: CATSDPPGSGRNTGELFF

D: TRBD1
J: TRBJ2-1
V: TRBV9
size: many
DNA: TGTGCCAGCAGCGAGTGGGGGTATACGACAGGGGGCGGTGAGCAGTTCTTC
CDR3: CASSEWGYTTGGGEQFF